These 32 T cell receptor beta chains originate from one sample sequenced in a study of siplizumab effects on memory and regulatory T cells. Sequencing used immunoSEQ multiplex PCR; TCRdb keeps in-frame clones, though not all of them. The sample lists some 88,000 clones; 90% were seen once. Input material: CD4+ T cells sorted from blood. The source is a human donor in good health.

The chain has TRBV28 and TRBJ2-5, with 8 bases that match TRBD2. Germline V gives CDR1 MDHEN, CDR2 SYDVKM. This CDR3 has 16 residues. The junction had 11 bases not matched to a gene; V was cut back by 3 bases and J by 5 bases. The DNA for the CDR3 is TGTGCCAGCAGTTTTTCTAGCGGGTCCCAGGGGGAGACCCAGTACTTC. Translated, it gives CASSFSSGSQGETQYF.

This chain links TRBV5-1 with TRBJ2-7, with unresolved D. This CDR3 is 14 amino acids long. Trimming pared 4 bases from V and 1 base from J, leaving 12 bases between. Germline V gives CDR1 SGHRS, CDR2 YFSETQ. CDR3 loop: CASSLVGGSYEQYF. Here the CDR3 DNA reads TGCGCCAGCAGCCTGGTCGGCGGATCCTACGAGCAGTACTTC.

CDR3 loop: CASSEVSADYGYTF. CDR3 sequence (DNA): TGTGCCAGCAGTGAAGTGTCGGCTGATTATGGCTACACCTTC. This chain connects TRBV6-1 to TRBJ1-2; D is uncertain. CDR1 and CDR2 from the germline V gene are MNHNS and SASEGT. CDR3 length: 14 residues. The germline V and J ends were trimmed by 1 base and 5 bases, with 11 bases remaining between them.

V is TRBV19 and J is TRBJ2-1; 13 bases match TRBD2. The CDR3 extends over 15 amino acids. Germline V gene data show CDR1 as LNHDA and CDR2 as SQIVND (reference sequence). V lost 6 bases and J lost 8; bases outside the gene matches: 7. For the CDR3, the DNA is TGTGCCAGTAGGCTGACTAGCGGGAGGCGGGATGAGCAGTTCTTC. It translates to CASRLTSGRRDEQFF.

This rearrangement joins TRBV19 to TRBJ1-1; possibly TRBD1 for D (6 bases). V gave up 5 bases and J gave up 5 bases, with 18 bases separating them. CDR3 size: 15 residues. Germline CDR1 and CDR2: LNHDA and SQIVND (reference sequence). The CDR3 DNA reads TGTGCCAGTAGTGTCCCTTTACAGGGAAGAACTGAAGCTTTCTTT. It encodes CASSVPLQGRTEAFF.

The chain recombines TRBV10-3 with TRBJ1-5, with D hard to call. CDR1 is ENHRY, CDR2 SYGVKD, per germline. Trimming removed 4 bases from V and 5 bases from J, with 6 bases in between. The CDR3 runs to 12 residues. Written as DNA, the CDR3 is TGTGCCATCAGTGGCACCGATCAGCCCCAGCATTTT. Protein: CAISGTDQPQHF.

This chain connects TRBV21-1 to TRBJ2-6; TRBD2 is taken as the D call from the table, unchecked against the DNA. TRBV21-1 is labeled a pseudogene. The CDR3 extends over 17 amino acids. This CDR3 reads CASSPGGEFSGANVLTF. The CDR3 nucleotides read TGTGCCAGCAGCCCCGGGGGGGAGTTCTCTGGGGCCAACGTCCTGACTTTC.

The CDR3 region has the DNA TGTGCCAGCAGCCCCTTAGCTAGCGGGAGTCGAACCGGGGAGCTGTTTTTT. This codes for CASSPLASGSRTGELFF. This rearrangement joins TRBV7-3 to TRBJ2-2; 10 bases map to TRBD2. This CDR3 spans 17 amino acids. Germline V gene sequence: CDR1 SGHTA, CDR2 FQGTGA. V lost 5 bases and J lost 5; bases outside the gene matches: 11.

V is TRBV5-1 and J is TRBJ2-7; D remains unclear. CDR3 length: 12 amino acids. V dropped 5 bases and J dropped 0 bases, with 6 bases sitting between them. Germline V lookup: CDR1 SGHRS, CDR2 YFSETQ. The chain's CDR3 is CASSSSSYEQYF. DNA of the CDR3: TGCGCCAGCAGTTCGTCCTCCTACGAGCAGTACTTC.

The chain is built from TRBV19 and TRBJ2-3; D remains ambiguous. Looked up from germline, CDR1 is LNHDA and CDR2 is SQIVND (reference sequence). V lost 4 bases and J lost 1, with 9 bases in between. The CDR3 has 14 residues. CDR3: CASSSGYGTDTQYF. Here the CDR3 DNA reads TGTGCCAGTAGTAGTGGCTATGGCACAGATACGCAGTATTTT. The whole variable domain, filled in from reference TRBV19 and TRBJ2-3, reads DGGITQSPKYLFRKEGQNVTLSCEQNLNHDAMYWYRQDPGQGLRLIYYSQIVNDFQKGDIAEGYSVSREKKESFPLTVTSAQKNPTAFYLCASSSGYGTDTQYFGPGTRLTVL.

The rearrangement joins TRBV29-1 to TRBJ2-3; D could derive from TRBD1 or TRBD2 (5 bases each). This CDR3 is 13 amino acids long. Germline V gene sequence: CDR1 SQVTM, CDR2 ANQGSEA. V was shortened by 7 bases and J by 1 base, with 12 bases between the two germline ends. The CDR3 DNA reads TGCAGCGAAAGACGGGACGGCACAGATACGCAGTATTTT. Translation: CSERRDGTDTQYF.

This clone appeared a few times. The chain is built from TRBV5-8 and TRBJ1-5, with D unresolved. Trimming took 3 bases from V and 3 from J, leaving 4 bases between them. Germline V gene data show CDR1 as SGHTS and CDR2 as YDEGEE. The CDR3 length is 12 residues. CDR3 sequence (DNA): TGTGCCAGCAGCTCCGCCAATCAGCCCCAGCATTTT. Residues: CASSSANQPQHF. The variable domain in full, completed from reference TRBV5-8 and TRBJ1-5, reads EAGVTQSPTHLIKTRGQQATLRCSPISGHTSVYWYQQALGLGLQFLLWYDEGEERNRGNFPPRFSGRQFPNYSSELNVNALELEDSALYLCASSSANQPQHFGDGTRLSIL.

The chain combines TRBV19 with TRBJ1-2; TRBD1 matches at 9 bases. The junction had 1 base not matched to a gene; V was cut back by 4 bases and J by 4 bases. Germline CDR1 and CDR2: LNHDA and SQIVND (reference sequence). The CDR3 contains 13 residues. The CDR3 region is CASSRTGAYGYTF. CDR3 DNA: TGTGCCAGTAGTAGGACAGGGGCCTATGGCTACACCTTC.

J is TRBJ1-6 and V is TRBV5-4, with D uncertain. This CDR3 has 15 residues. Germline CDR1 reads SGHNT; CDR2 reads YYREEE (reference sequence). Trimming removed 0 bases at V and 10 bases at J, with 14 bases between. CDR3 sequence reads: CASSLDPTIGSPLHF. CDR3 sequence (DNA): TGTGCCAGCAGCTTGGACCCGACAATCGGATCACCCCTCCACTTT.

The chain uses TRBV7-6 and TRBJ2-1; D is possibly TRBD1 or TRBD2 (5 bases each). Germline V gene data show CDR1 as SGHVS and CDR2 as FNYEAQ. V lost 1 base to trimming and J lost 7 bases, with 17 bases between them. This CDR3 spans 16 amino acids. The CDR3 loop is CASSLEGVGAENEQFF. CDR3 DNA sequence: TGTGCCAGCAGCTTAGAAGGGGTCGGGGCTGAGAATGAGCAGTTCTTC.

The chain combines TRBV11-2 with TRBJ2-7, with a weak D call TRBD2 (6 bases). Germline V CDR1 and CDR2: SGHAT, FQNNGV. The CDR3 runs to 15 residues. Trimming left V 2 bases short and J 4 bases short, with 15 bases between. The CDR3 DNA reads TGTGCCAGCAGCTTAAGGAGACTGGCGGGGTACGAGCAGTACTTC. Protein product: CASSLRRLAGYEQYF.

The chain couples TRBV5-1 to TRBJ1-4; D call uncertain. Per germline, CDR1 SGHRS and CDR2 YFSETQ. The length of the CDR3 is 14 residues. V was clipped by 1 base and J by 4 bases, with 8 bases between them. The CDR3 region has the DNA TGCGCCAGCAGCTTGAGCCGGATTAATGAAAAACTGTTTTTT. It is translated as CASSLSRINEKLFF.

This clone appeared a few times. The chain employs TRBV7-2 and TRBJ2-2; the match to TRBD1 covers 10 bases. The germline CDR1 and CDR2 sequences are SGHTA and FQGNSA. Trimming at V came to 6 bases and at J to 7 bases, leaving 8 bases not matched to a gene. The CDR3 is 15 amino acids. CDR3 in DNA: TGTGCCAGCAGGGAGGGGACAGGGGCGAACGGGGAGCTGTTTTTT. As protein: CASREGTGANGELFF.

The chain links TRBV6-5 to TRBJ2-5; 7 bases map to TRBD2. The germline V gene has CDR1 MNHEY and CDR2 SVGAGI. CDR3 length: 15 residues. The V segment lost 6 bases and the J segment 4 bases; nucleotides outside the gene matches: 11. CDR3 nucleotides: TGTGCCAGCAGAAAAACTGGGGGGGGAGCAGAGACCCAGTACTTC. This gives the protein CASRKTGGGAETQYF.

The V and J genes are TRBV18 and TRBJ2-5, with D possibly being TRBD2 (6 bases). The CDR3 consists of 21 residues. The germline CDR1 and CDR2 sequences are KGHSH and LQKENI. V was clipped by 2 bases and J by 6 bases, with 34 bases between them. The CDR3 sequence is CASSPRPLGGDAAGPTKTQYF. The CDR3 bases are TGTGCCAGCTCACCAAGGCCCTTAGGAGGGGACGCTGCGGGCCCAACCAAGACCCAGTACTTC.

The chain carries TRBV5-1 and TRBJ1-1; 10 nucleotides align to TRBD1. Trimming cost V 3 bases and J 5 bases; bases outside gene matches: 7. CDR1 and CDR2 (germline): SGHRS, YFSETQ. The CDR3 contains 15 residues. CDR3 loop: CASSWGQGMWTEAFF. CDR3 DNA: TGCGCCAGCAGCTGGGGACAGGGGATGTGGACTGAAGCTTTCTTT. The full variable domain, with the rest looked up from reference TRBV5-1 and TRBJ1-1, is KAGVTQTPRYLIKTRGQQVTLSCSPISGHRSVSWYQQTPGQGLQFLFEYFSETQRNKGNFPGRFSGRQFSNSRSEMNVSTLELGDSALYLCASSWGQGMWTEAFFGQGTRLTVV.

The chain is built from TRBV11-3 and TRBJ2-7; D is unresolved. Trimming took off 3 bases at V and 1 base at J, with 10 bases between the two ends. Germline V gene data show CDR1 as SGHNT and CDR2 as YENEEA. The CDR3 spans 14 residues. CDR3 residues: CASSFGSESYEQYF. The DNA for the CDR3 is TGTGCCAGCAGCTTCGGGTCGGAGTCCTACGAGCAGTACTTC. Full variable domain (missing parts from reference TRBV11-3 and TRBJ2-7): EAGVVQSPRYKIIEKKQPVAFWCNPISGHNTLYWYLQNLGQGPELLIRYENEEAVDDSQLPKDRFSAERLKGVDSTLKIQPAELGDSAVYLCASSFGSESYEQYFGPGTRLTVT.

This chain links TRBV9 with TRBJ1-4; 7 bases align to TRBD1. Germline V lookup: CDR1 SGDLS, CDR2 YYNGEE. J lost 6 bases, V lost 0 bases, and 5 bases had no gene match. The CDR3 is 15 amino acids. The CDR3 DNA reads TGTGCCAGCAGCGTAGCAACAGGGGAGGATGAAAAACTGTTTTTT. Translation: CASSVATGEDEKLFF.

This clone was observed once. V and J are TRBV27 and TRBJ2-7; D may be TRBD1 (6 bases). CDR3 length: 14 residues. Per germline, CDR1 MNHEY and CDR2 SMNVEV (reference sequence). The V and J ends lost 4 bases and 1 base respectively, with 11 bases between them. CDR3 protein: CASSSRQESYEQYF. In nucleotides, the CDR3 is TGTGCCAGCAGTTCTCGACAGGAGTCCTACGAGCAGTACTTC.

This chain joins TRBV4-2 and TRBJ2-5; 11 bases fit TRBD2. Trimming took 1 base from V and 1 from J; bases not matched to a gene: 8. CDR1 is LGHNA and CDR2 is YNFKEQ in the germline V gene. This CDR3 is 18 amino acids long. The DNA for the CDR3 is TGTGCCAGCAGCCAAGCCGGGACTAGCGGAGCCGCCCAAGAGACCCAGTACTTC. It translates to CASSQAGTSGAAQETQYF.

This clone was counted a single time. The chain joins TRBV7-9 to TRBJ2-2; 7 bases agree with TRBD2. Germline-derived CDR1 and CDR2 are SEHNR and FQNEAQ (reference sequence). Germline trimming cut 3 bases from V and 6 bases from J; bases unmatched to any gene: 10. This CDR3 region has 16 residues. The CDR3 sequence: CASSLKSAGLAGELFF. CDR3 sequence (DNA): TGTGCCAGCAGCTTGAAGTCAGCGGGACTGGCCGGGGAGCTGTTTTTT. Based on the CDR3 plus reference TRBV7-9 and TRBJ2-2, the full variable domain is DTGVSQNPRHKITKRGQNVTFRCDPISEHNRLYWYRQTLGQGPEFLTYFQNEAQLEKSRLLSDRFSAERPKGSFSTLEIQRTEQGDSAMYLCASSLKSAGLAGELFFGEGSRLTVL.

V is TRBV5-1 and J is TRBJ2-1; 8 bases line up with TRBD1. V was clipped by 4 bases and J by 1 base; unmatched bases: 4. CDR1 is SGHRS, CDR2 YFSETQ, per germline. The CDR3 runs to 15 residues. CDR3 in DNA: TGCGCCAGCAGCCAGGGGGCTCGTTCCTACAATGAGCAGTTCTTC. This gives the protein CASSQGARSYNEQFF.

The chain carries TRBV28 and TRBJ2-2; maybe TRBD1 (6 bases). Germline loops: CDR1 MDHEN, CDR2 SYDVKM. The ends were cut back, 2 bases at V and 2 bases at J, with 9 bases in the middle. This CDR3 region has 15 residues. CDR3 nucleotide sequence: TGTGCCAGCAGTTTACTACAGGGTAACACCGGGGAGCTGTTTTTT. Protein product: CASSLLQGNTGELFF. Supplemented by reference TRBV28 and TRBJ2-2, the full variable domain reads DVKVTQSSRYLVKRTGEKVFLECVQDMDHENMFWYRQDPGLGLRLIYFSYDVKMKEKGDIPEGYSVSREKKERFSLILESASTNQTSMYLCASSLLQGNTGELFFGEGSRLTVL.

The chain is built from TRBV5-4 and TRBJ2-6, with 9 nucleotides matching TRBD2. This CDR3 region has 18 residues. The V and J ends lost 0 bases and 2 bases, in that order; junction bases with no gene match: 6. Germline V CDR1 and CDR2: SGHNT, YYREEE (reference sequence). The CDR3 DNA follows: TGTGCCAGCAGCTTGGTACTCGCGGGAGGGCCTGGGGCCAACGTCCTGACTTTC. It specifies CASSLVLAGGPGANVLTF.

V and J are TRBV30 and TRBJ2-7, with 10 bases matching TRBD1. This CDR3 comprises 13 residues. Germline CDR1 and CDR2: GTSNPN and SVGIG (reference sequence). J was trimmed by 3 bases and V by 5 bases; bases with no gene match: 4. The CDR3 loop is CAWARDRGYEQYF. CDR3 DNA sequence: TGTGCCTGGGCCCGGGACAGGGGCTACGAGCAGTACTTC.

The chain uses TRBV6-4 and TRBJ2-2; D not resolved. Trimming pared 5 bases from V and 0 bases from J, leaving 7 bases between. The CDR3 is 14 amino acids. CDR1 is MRHNA and CDR2 is SNTAGT in the germline V gene. CDR3 nucleotides: TGTGCCAGCAGTCTTACTACGAACACCGGGGAGCTGTTTTTT. Its protein is CASSLTTNTGELFF.

This chain links TRBV14 with TRBJ2-5; D remains ambiguous. Trimming stripped 3 bases from V and 1 base from J, with 9 bases between. Germline CDR1 is SGHDN and CDR2 is FVKESK. This CDR3 region has 14 residues. The CDR3 is CASSHIVVQETQYF. The CDR3 region has the DNA TGTGCCAGCAGCCATATAGTAGTCCAAGAGACCCAGTACTTC.